A single sample gave rise to the 5 T cell receptor beta chains below, sequenced in a study of blood T cell repertoires in COVID-19. Generated by immunoSEQ multiplex PCR, the TCRdb table keeps only in-frame clones and is missing some. The table includes roughly 180,000 clones, approximately 81% detected once. Material: PBMCs or T cells enriched from blood (not recorded which). The receptor source for this set is a man in his sixties who had recovered from COVID-19.

This clone was observed once. The chain couples TRBV6-2 or TRBV6-3 to TRBJ2-5; unclear D gene. The CDR3 covers 13 residues. V was clipped by 4 bases and J by 5 bases, with 11 bases between them. CDR1 MNHEY and CDR2 SVGEGT come from the germline V gene. The DNA for the CDR3 is TGTGCCAGCAGTTTCTCGGTCCGGGAGACCCAGTACTTC. It yields the protein CASSFSVRETQYF.

The chain joins TRBV7-3 to TRBJ1-1; D call uncertain. This CDR3 comprises 13 residues. V was cut by 5 bases and J by 0 bases, with 7 bases left in between. Per germline, CDR1 SGHTA and CDR2 FQGTGA. This CDR3 reads CASSPSLNTEAFF. As DNA, the CDR3 is TGTGCCAGCAGCCCCTCCCTGAACACTGAAGCTTTCTTT.

The chain joins TRBV5-1 to TRBJ2-2; TRBD1 matches 9 bases. The CDR3 runs to 18 residues. After removal of 1 base from V and 4 bases from J, the junction contained 11 bases not matched to a gene. CDR1 and CDR2 (germline): SGHRS, YFSETQ. The CDR3 is CASSLRRDRASGTGELFF. As DNA, the CDR3 is TGCGCCAGCAGCTTGAGACGGGACAGGGCTTCGGGCACCGGGGAGCTGTTTTTT.

The rearrangement joins TRBV11-2 to TRBJ2-3; TRBD2 matches at 11 bases. The CDR3 spans 16 residues. The V and J ends lost 3 bases and 2 bases, in that order; junction bases with no gene match: 4. CDR1 and CDR2 from the germline V gene are SGHAT and FQNNGV. The CDR3 nucleotides are TGTGCCAGCAGCTTGCCGACTAGCGGGAACACAGATACGCAGTATTTT. Amino acid sequence: CASSLPTSGNTDTQYF.

The J gene is TRBJ1-5, the V gene TRBV28; no reliable D call. The CDR3 spans 12 residues. V shed 7 bases and J shed 3 bases, with 7 bases lying between them. The V gene's germline CDR1 is MDHEN and CDR2 SYDVKM. CDR3 DNA sequence: TGTGCCAGCATGTTATACAATCAGCCCCAGCATTTT. This gives the protein CASMLYNQPQHF. The full variable domain, its missing parts supplied by reference TRBV28 and TRBJ1-5, is DVKVTQSSRYLVKRTGEKVFLECVQDMDHENMFWYRQDPGLGLRLIYFSYDVKMKEKGDIPEGYSVSREKKERFSLILESASTNQTSMYLCASMLYNQPQHFGDGTRLSIL.